This is a list of T cell receptor beta chains from one sample in a study of T cell responses to AZD1222 COVID-19 vaccine. Clones were read by immunoSEQ multiplex PCR, and TCRdb kept only the in-frame ones, dropping some. The data show approximately 150,000 clones, 80% to 95% seen once. This sample comprised peripheral blood, obtained on day 0 of MenACWY control vaccination. The source of these receptors is an adult in good health. Both conserved end residues are part of each CDR3. D genes are given only for firm matches. Some rows mark clone size as missing; the rest say once, few, many or name a class of expanded clone.

length: 16
V: TRBV27
J: TRBJ1-1
size: .
D: TRBD1
CDR3: CASSLERTGQNTEAFF
DNA: TGTGCCAGCAGTTTGGAACGGACAGGGCAGAACACTGAAGCTTTCTTT

length: 19
V: TRBV3-1/TRBV3-2
J: TRBJ2-1
size: .
D: .
CDR3: CASSQDIGRLNSSYNEQFF
DNA: TGTGCCAGCAGCCAAGACATTGGCCGGCTTAATAGCTCCTACAATGAGCAGTTCTTC

length: 15
V: TRBV5-1
J: TRBJ2-5
size: .
D: TRBD2
CDR3: CASSYGLGVQETQYF
DNA: TGCGCCAGCAGCTACGGACTAGGGGTGCAGGAGACCCAGTACTTC

length: 15
V: TRBV5-6
J: TRBJ1-6
size: .
D: .
CDR3: CASSLETGYNSPLHF
DNA: TGTGCCAGCAGCTTGGAAACAGGGTATAATTCACCCCTCCACTTT

length: 13
V: TRBV29-1
J: TRBJ1-2
size: .
D: TRBD1
CDR3: CSVENRGRFGYTF
DNA: TGCAGCGTTGAGAACAGGGGGCGATTTGGCTACACCTTC

length: 16
V: TRBV9
J: TRBJ1-6
size: .
D: .
CDR3: CASSVAWEAGVTPLHF
DNA: TGTGCCAGCAGCGTAGCTTGGGAGGCAGGGGTGACACCCCTCCACTTT

length: 15
V: TRBV7-8
J: TRBJ1-4
size: .
D: .
CDR3: CASSLVRTPNEKLFF
DNA: TGTGCCAGCAGCTTAGTCCGGACCCCTAATGAAAAACTGTTTTTT

length: 15
V: TRBV9
J: TRBJ1-1
size: .
D: .
CDR3: CASSDSPFRDTEAFF
DNA: TGTGCCAGCAGCGATTCTCCTTTTCGGGACACTGAAGCTTTCTTT

length: 13
V: TRBV6-5
J: TRBJ2-1
size: .
D: .
CDR3: CASKLAAYNEQFF
DNA: TGTGCCAGCAAACTAGCAGCCTACAATGAGCAGTTCTTC

length: 17
V: TRBV5-1
J: TRBJ2-3
size: .
D: .
CDR3: CASSLPAGRAPTDTQYF
DNA: TGCGCCAGCAGCTTGCCGGCAGGTCGAGCGCCCACAGATACGCAGTATTTT

length: 13
V: TRBV4-1
J: TRBJ2-7
size: .
D: .
CDR3: CASSQAGVGEQYF
DNA: TGCGCCAGCAGCCAAGCAGGGGTAGGCGAGCAGTACTTC

length: 14
V: TRBV19
J: TRBJ1-2
size: once
D: .
CDR3: CASSPPPRGAGYTF
DNA: TGTGCCAGTAGTCCCCCCCCTCGAGGGGCTGGCTACACCTTC

length: 15
V: TRBV19
J: TRBJ1-5
size: .
D: .
CDR3: CATKAYDGSNQPQHF
DNA: TGTGCCACCAAAGCTTACGACGGGAGCAATCAGCCCCAGCATTTT

length: 16
V: TRBV9
J: TRBJ1-1
size: .
D: TRBD1
CDR3: CASSPHPDRLNTEAFF
DNA: TGTGCCAGCAGCCCTCACCCGGACAGGTTGAACACTGAAGCTTTCTTT

length: 17
V: TRBV2
J: TRBJ2-7
size: .
D: TRBD2
CDR3: CASSARLAGAFLYEQYF
DNA: TGTGCCAGCAGTGCGCGGCTAGCGGGGGCCTTCCTCTACGAGCAGTACTTC

length: 16
V: TRBV9
J: TRBJ2-3
size: .
D: TRBD2
CDR3: CASSGTSGGAVDTQYF
DNA: TGTGCCAGCAGCGGGACTAGCGGGGGGGCCGTAGATACGCAGTATTTT

length: 15
V: TRBV11-2
J: TRBJ2-3
size: .
D: .
CDR3: CASRDRDSGTDTQYF
DNA: TGTGCCAGCAGGGATCGGGACTCCGGCACAGATACGCAGTATTTT

length: 17
V: TRBV5-6
J: TRBJ2-3
size: .
D: .
CDR3: CASHFRLGGGGTDTQYF
DNA: TGTGCCAGCCACTTCCGGCTAGGGGGAGGTGGCACAGATACGCAGTATTTT

length: 15
V: TRBV6-5
J: TRBJ1-6
size: once
D: TRBD1
CDR3: CASSWGQGENSPLHF
DNA: TGTGCCAGCAGTTGGGGACAGGGGGAGAATTCACCCCTCCACTTT

length: 16
V: TRBV5-4
J: TRBJ2-1
size: .
D: .
CDR3: CASSLDLRGSYNEQFF
DNA: TGTGCCAGCAGCTTGGACCTTCGAGGCTCCTACAATGAGCAGTTCTTC

length: 15
V: TRBV28
J: TRBJ2-3
size: .
D: TRBD1
CDR3: CASSTHRGLGDTQYF
DNA: TGTGCCAGCAGTACGCACAGGGGGCTGGGGGATACGCAGTATTTT

length: 13
V: TRBV11-2
J: TRBJ1-1
size: .
D: .
CDR3: CASSFQEYTEAFF
DNA: TGTGCCAGCAGCTTTCAGGAATACACTGAAGCTTTCTTT

length: 18
V: TRBV18
J: TRBJ2-3
size: .
D: TRBD2
CDR3: CASSLTWRTSGLTDTQYF
DNA: TGTGCCAGCTCACTCACCTGGCGGACTAGCGGGTTGACAGATACGCAGTATTTT

length: 16
V: TRBV6-6
J: TRBJ2-5
size: .
D: TRBD2
CDR3: CASKLWGGTLGETQYF
DNA: TGTGCCAGCAAACTATGGGGAGGGACCCTGGGCGAGACCCAGTACTTC

length: 17
V: TRBV5-5
J: TRBJ2-5
size: .
D: .
CDR3: CASSRTTPGTAGRTQYF
DNA: TGTGCCAGCAGCCGAACTACGCCCGGGACCGCCGGGAGGACCCAGTACTTC

length: 16
V: TRBV4-3
J: TRBJ2-6
size: .
D: .
CDR3: CASSQEFSSGANVLTF
DNA: TGCGCCAGCAGCCAAGAGTTCAGCTCTGGGGCCAACGTCCTGACTTTC

length: 15
V: TRBV19
J: TRBJ2-3
size: .
D: TRBD2
CDR3: CASSDLADSTDTQYF
DNA: TGTGCCAGTAGTGATCTAGCGGATAGCACAGATACGCAGTATTTT

length: 14
V: TRBV3-1/TRBV3-2
J: TRBJ1-2
size: .
D: TRBD1
CDR3: CASSQHDRGDGYTF
DNA: TGTGCCAGCAGCCAGCACGACAGGGGTGATGGCTACACCTTC

length: 14
V: TRBV5-1
J: TRBJ1-1
size: .
D: TRBD1
CDR3: CASSRNTGGTEAFF
DNA: TGCGCCAGCAGCCGCAATACAGGGGGCACTGAAGCTTTCTTT

length: 14
V: TRBV27
J: TRBJ1-2
size: .
D: .
CDR3: CASSLSPMTYGYTF
DNA: TGTGCCAGCAGTTTATCTCCGATGACCTATGGCTACACCTTC

length: 14
V: TRBV3-1/TRBV3-2
J: TRBJ1-1
size: .
D: TRBD1
CDR3: CASSLRTGRTEAFF
DNA: TGTGCCAGCAGCCTAAGGACAGGGAGGACTGAAGCTTTCTTT

length: 16
V: TRBV5-5
J: TRBJ1-3
size: .
D: TRBD1
CDR3: CASSTGDRTSGNTIYF
DNA: TGTGCCAGCAGCACCGGGGACAGAACCTCTGGAAACACCATATATTTT

length: 14
V: TRBV11-2
J: TRBJ2-7
size: .
D: .
CDR3: CASSPEAPLDEQYF
DNA: TGTGCCAGCAGCCCTGAGGCACCCCTGGACGAGCAGTACTTC

length: 15
V: TRBV18
J: TRBJ1-1
size: .
D: .
CDR3: CASSPKEALNTEAFF
DNA: TGTGCCAGCTCACCCAAAGAGGCCTTGAACACTGAAGCTTTCTTT

length: 12
V: TRBV7-9
J: TRBJ1-4
size: once
D: .
CDR3: CASSSSNEKLFF
DNA: TGTGCCAGCAGCTCCTCTAATGAAAAACTGTTTTTT

length: 16
V: TRBV4-2
J: TRBJ2-1
size: once
D: .
CDR3: CASSQDGTYSYNEQFF
DNA: TGTGCCAGCAGCCAAGACGGGACTTACTCCTACAATGAGCAGTTCTTC

length: 11
V: TRBV12-3/TRBV12-4
J: TRBJ1-1
size: once
D: TRBD1
CDR3: CASSFGRGAFF
DNA: TGTGCCAGCAGTTTTGGCAGGGGGGCTTTCTTT

length: 15
V: TRBV9
J: TRBJ1-3
size: once
D: .
CDR3: CASSVGVGDGNTIYF
DNA: TGTGCCAGCAGCGTAGGTGTTGGGGACGGAAACACCATATATTTT

length: 15
V: TRBV10-3
J: TRBJ2-5
size: .
D: TRBD2
CDR3: CAISESTSGRETQYF
DNA: TGTGCCATCAGTGAGTCTACTAGCGGGCGAGAGACCCAGTACTTC

length: 14
V: TRBV9
J: TRBJ1-1
size: .
D: .
CDR3: CASSAGTQNTEAFF
DNA: TGTGCCAGCAGCGCCGGGACACAGAACACTGAAGCTTTCTTT

length: 13
V: TRBV20-1
J: TRBJ1-1
size: .
D: .
CDR3: CSASPDLNTEAFF
DNA: TGCAGTGCTAGTCCGGATTTGAACACTGAAGCTTTCTTT

length: 18
V: TRBV13
J: TRBJ2-2
size: few
D: TRBD2
CDR3: CASSRLAGGPLNTGELFF
DNA: TGTGCCAGCAGCCGTCTGGCGGGGGGGCCTCTAAACACCGGGGAGCTGTTTTTT

length: 16
V: TRBV19
J: TRBJ1-3
size: .
D: .
CDR3: CASSYPAGDSGNTIYF
DNA: TGTGCCAGTAGTTATCCGGCCGGAGACTCTGGAAACACCATATATTTT

length: 15
V: TRBV21-1
J: TRBJ1-5
size: .
D: .
CDR3: CASSKEQHSNQPQHF
DNA: TGTGCCAGCAGCAAAGAACAGCATAGCAATCAGCCCCAGCATTTT

length: 15
V: TRBV2
J: TRBJ1-5
size: .
D: TRBD1
CDR3: CASSGQGAANQPQHF
DNA: TGTGCCAGCAGTGGACAGGGGGCGGCCAATCAGCCCCAGCATTTT

length: 16
V: TRBV4-1
J: TRBJ2-7
size: few
D: TRBD1
CDR3: CASSQDPQGARDEQYF
DNA: TGCGCCAGCAGCCAAGACCCCCAGGGGGCGCGGGACGAGCAGTACTTC

length: 16
V: TRBV19
J: TRBJ1-1
size: .
D: .
CDR3: CASQAGTPNRRAEAFF
DNA: TGTGCCAGTCAAGCCGGGACCCCTAATCGGAGGGCTGAAGCTTTCTTT

length: 14
V: TRBV7-2
J: TRBJ1-1
size: .
D: .
CDR3: CASSPNRGSTEAFF
DNA: TGTGCCAGCAGCCCGAATCGGGGGTCGACTGAAGCTTTCTTT

length: 13
V: TRBV11-2
J: TRBJ2-7
size: .
D: .
CDR3: CASSRTGRYEQYF
DNA: TGTGCCAGCAGCCGGACTGGTCGCTACGAGCAGTACTTC

length: 14
V: TRBV7-9
J: TRBJ1-3
size: .
D: .
CDR3: CASSLGGAGNTIYF
DNA: TGTGCCAGCAGCTTAGGAGGTGCTGGAAACACCATATATTTT

length: 15
V: TRBV10-1
J: TRBJ1-2
size: .
D: .
CDR3: CASSEREDRNGGYTF
DNA: TGCGCCAGCAGTGAGAGAGAAGACAGGAACGGTGGCTACACCTTC

length: 13
V: TRBV5-1
J: TRBJ1-2
size: .
D: .
CDR3: CASSREGIDGYTF
DNA: TGCGCCAGCAGCAGGGAGGGGATCGATGGCTACACCTTC

length: 17
V: TRBV4-3
J: TRBJ2-5
size: few
D: TRBD1
CDR3: CASSQGKRAGGSETQYF
DNA: TGCGCCAGCAGCCAAGGGAAGCGTGCAGGGGGCAGTGAGACCCAGTACTTC

length: 13
V: TRBV28
J: TRBJ2-2
size: once
D: .
CDR3: CAIPDGDTGELFF
DNA: TGTGCCATCCCTGACGGCGACACCGGGGAGCTGTTTTTT

length: 17
V: TRBV28
J: TRBJ1-2
size: .
D: TRBD1
CDR3: CASRTARYRGAGYGYTF
DNA: TGTGCCAGTCGAACGGCCCGGTACAGGGGAGCTGGCTATGGCTACACCTTC

length: 16
V: TRBV5-1
J: TRBJ1-1
size: .
D: .
CDR3: CASSSTETAWNTEAFF
DNA: TGCGCCAGCAGCTCCACTGAGACAGCCTGGAACACTGAAGCTTTCTTT

length: 14
V: TRBV2
J: TRBJ1-4
size: .
D: .
CDR3: CASSEPGEGEKLFF
DNA: TGTGCCAGCAGTGAGCCGGGGGAGGGTGAAAAACTGTTTTTT

length: 15
V: TRBV18
J: TRBJ1-5
size: .
D: TRBD1
CDR3: CASSPGQGPFQPQHF
DNA: TGTGCCAGCTCACCGGGACAGGGGCCTTTTCAGCCCCAGCATTTT

length: 12
V: TRBV5-5
J: TRBJ1-1
size: .
D: .
CDR3: CASSRDNTEAFF
DNA: TGTGCCAGCAGCCGGGACAACACTGAAGCTTTCTTT

length: 13
V: TRBV5-5
J: TRBJ1-1
size: few
D: .
CDR3: CASSLERITEAFF
DNA: TGTGCCAGCAGCTTGGAAAGGATCACTGAAGCTTTCTTT